These 17 T cell receptor beta chains originate from one sample sequenced in a study of T cell responses to AZD1222 COVID-19 vaccine. The table came from immunoSEQ multiplex PCR; TCRdb's copy has only in-frame clones and leaves some out. Here the sample spans more than 150,000 clones, 80% to 90% being singletons. Material: peripheral blood, obtained on day 0 of MenACWY control vaccination. These receptor sequences come from an adult in good health.

The J gene is TRBJ2-1, the V gene TRBV2, with TRBD2 matching 9 bases. Trimming removed 5 bases from V and 0 bases from J; junction bases left unmatched: 2. The CDR3 has 15 residues. CDR1 and CDR2 from the germline V gene are SNHLY and FYNNEI. CDR3 amino acids: CASSPLAGSYNEQFF. DNA of the CDR3: TGTGCCAGCAGTCCACTAGCGGGCTCCTACAATGAGCAGTTCTTC.

The chain is built from TRBV3-1 (or the pseudogene TRBV3-2) and TRBJ2-1, with TRBD2 matching 8 bases. The length of the CDR3 is 19 residues. In germline, CDR1 is LGHDT, CDR2 YNNKEL (reference sequence). Unmatched junction bases numbered 16, after V lost 6 bases and J lost 0 bases. The CDR3 protein is CASRTDPPTSGSSYNEQFF. CDR3 in DNA: TGTGCCAGCAGGACGGACCCCCCCACAAGCGGGAGCTCCTACAATGAGCAGTTCTTC.

This clone appeared a single time. The chain joins TRBV6-5 to TRBJ1-2, with D possibly being TRBD1 (5 bases). Germline CDR1 reads MNHEY; CDR2 reads SVGAGI. V lost 6 bases, J lost 4 bases, and 6 bases lay in between. The CDR3 runs to 11 residues. CDR3 nucleotide sequence: TGTGCCAGCAGGGACATCTATGGCTACACCTTC. Translation gives CASRDIYGYTF.

The rearrangement joins TRBV6-5 to TRBJ2-3, with TRBD2 matching 7 bases. This CDR3 contains 15 residues. CDR1 is MNHEY, CDR2 SVGAGI, per germline. V was pared by 2 bases and J by 3 bases, with 5 bases of the junction left unmatched. CDR3: CASSYGGVRTDTQYF. The CDR3 nucleotides read TGTGCCAGCAGTTACGGGGGGGTGAGGACAGATACGCAGTATTTT.

The count of this clone is one. The rearrangement joins TRBV28 to TRBJ1-1, with 10 positions matching TRBD1. Per the germline V gene, CDR1 is MDHEN and CDR2 is SYDVKM. Losses at the gene ends were 5 bases for V and 4 bases for J; bases not matched to a gene: 10. The CDR3 is 16 residues long. The CDR3 DNA sequence: TGTGCCAGCAGTCCGGGCGGGACAGGGGCCTTCACTGAAGCTTTCTTT. This gives the protein CASSPGGTGAFTEAFF.

In this sample, this clone turned up a few times. The chain joins TRBV5-5 to TRBJ2-1, with D tentatively TRBD2 (6 bases). This CDR3 contains 12 residues. V gave up 1 base and J gave up 11 bases, with 10 bases separating them. Looked up from germline, CDR1 is SGHKS and CDR2 is YYEKEE (reference sequence). The chain's CDR3 is CASSLTLAKQFF. The CDR3 DNA follows: TGTGCCAGCAGCTTGACTCTAGCGAAGCAGTTCTTC. The full variable domain, in which reference TRBV5-5 and TRBJ2-1 provide the parts outside the CDR3, is DAGVTQSPTHLIKTRGQQVTLRCSPISGHKSVSWYQQVLGQGPQFIFQYYEKEERGRGNFPDRFSARQFPNYSSELNVNALLLGDSALYLCASSLTLAKQFFGPGTRLTVL.

The chain joins TRBV19 to TRBJ2-7; D may be TRBD2 (6 bases). Per the germline V gene, CDR1 is LNHDA and CDR2 is SQIVND (reference sequence). The CDR3 extends over 16 amino acids. Trimming cost V 5 bases and J 3 bases, with 20 bases left between them. The CDR3 region has the DNA TGTGCCAGTAGTCCCGCCGCCGGGACTCCGGGCTACGAGCAGTACTTC. Residues: CASSPAAGTPGYEQYF.

This clone was observed a handful of times. This chain joins TRBV6-2 or TRBV6-3 and TRBJ1-1; D is uncertain. Per germline, CDR1 MNHEY and CDR2 SVGEGT. CDR3 length: 12 residues. Between the trimmed V and J ends, which lost 5 bases and 4 bases, there was a span of 8 bases. The CDR3: CASSHGGTEAFF. In DNA, the CDR3 is TGTGCCAGCAGTCACGGAGGCACTGAAGCTTTCTTT.

This clone was seen many times. The rearrangement joins TRBV5-6 to TRBJ1-2, with 7 bases that match TRBD1. In germline, CDR1 is SGHDT, CDR2 YYEEEE. The CDR3 has 16 residues. The ends lost 4 bases at V and 0 bases at J; junction bases unmatched: 9. In DNA, the CDR3 is TGTGCCAGCAGCAAGCTCTACAGGGGCTCTAACTATGGCTACACCTTC. It translates to CASSKLYRGSNYGYTF.

The chain uses TRBV27 and TRBJ1-5; D is possibly TRBD1 (6 bases). Trimming pared 5 bases from V and 11 bases from J, leaving 10 bases between. In germline, CDR1 is MNHEY, CDR2 SMNVEV (reference sequence). The CDR3 consists of 11 residues. The CDR3 region has the DNA TGTGCCAGCAGTGGCCAGGGGACCCAGCATTTT. As protein: CASSGQGTQHF.

The chain has TRBV18 and TRBJ1-4; tentative D call: TRBD1 (5 bases). This CDR3 is built from 17 residues. CDR1 KGHSH and CDR2 LQKENI come from the germline V gene. V dropped 3 bases and J dropped 0 bases, with 14 bases sitting between them. CDR3 DNA: TGTGCCAGCTCACCTCTGGGGCCCTCTGCAACTAATGAAAAACTGTTTTTT. Translating gives CASSPLGPSATNEKLFF.

This rearrangement joins TRBV6-2 or TRBV6-3 to TRBJ2-3, with D possibly called TRBD1 or TRBD2 (6 bases each). The CDR3 sequence is 16 residues long. The germline V gene has CDR1 MNHEY and CDR2 SVGEGT. V was cut by 2 bases and J by 2 bases, with 14 bases left in between. The CDR3 sequence is CASSYRGETITDTQYF. The CDR3, as DNA: TGTGCCAGCAGTTACAGGGGGGAGACCATCACAGATACGCAGTATTTT.

The chain is built from TRBV15 and TRBJ2-1; D remains ambiguous. CDR1 is LNHNV and CDR2 is YYDKDF in the germline V gene (reference sequence). CDR3 size: 15 residues. The ends were cut back, 1 base at V and 2 bases at J, with 9 bases in the middle. The CDR3 nucleotides read TGTGCCACCAGCAGAGTCCAAACAACCTACAATGAGCAGTTCTTC. As protein: CATSRVQTTYNEQFF.

The rearrangement joins TRBV4-2 to TRBJ2-3; TRBD2 matches 10 bases. Trimming at V came to 1 base and at J to 13 bases, leaving 11 bases not matched to a gene. Germline values: CDR1 LGHNA, CDR2 YNFKEQ. The CDR3 runs 15 residues. The chain's CDR3 is CASSQVGDSGGRKYF. The DNA of the CDR3 is TGTGCCAGCAGCCAAGTAGGCGATAGCGGGGGGCGCAAGTATTTT.

This clone has only one observation. The rearrangement links TRBV28 to TRBJ1-5, with D maybe TRBD1 (5 bases). The germline gives CDR1 MDHEN, CDR2 SYDVKM. CDR3 size: 16 residues. The V gene lost 0 bases and the J gene lost 0 bases, with 9 bases spanning the gap. CDR3 DNA: TGTGCCAGCAGTTTATGGCAGGGCAATAGCAATCAGCCCCAGCATTTT. Protein sequence: CASSLWQGNSNQPQHF.

This sequence joins TRBV28 and TRBJ1-1; tentative D call: TRBD1 (6 bases). The CDR3 length is 14 residues. Germline V gene sequence: CDR1 MDHEN, CDR2 SYDVKM. The ends were cut back, 5 bases at V and 3 bases at J, with 13 bases in the middle. CDR3 coding DNA: TGTGCCAGCAGTCCGCACAGGGCATACACTGAAGCTTTCTTT. It yields the protein CASSPHRAYTEAFF.

The chain has TRBV9 and TRBJ2-1; D possibly matches TRBD1 or TRBD2 (5 bases each). V shed 1 base and J shed 4 bases, with 18 bases lying between them. Per germline, CDR1 SGDLS and CDR2 YYNGEE. The CDR3 runs to 17 residues. The CDR3 spells CASSVTDSGAEYNEQFF. CDR3 coding DNA: TGTGCCAGCAGCGTAACCGACTCCGGGGCCGAGTACAATGAGCAGTTCTTC.